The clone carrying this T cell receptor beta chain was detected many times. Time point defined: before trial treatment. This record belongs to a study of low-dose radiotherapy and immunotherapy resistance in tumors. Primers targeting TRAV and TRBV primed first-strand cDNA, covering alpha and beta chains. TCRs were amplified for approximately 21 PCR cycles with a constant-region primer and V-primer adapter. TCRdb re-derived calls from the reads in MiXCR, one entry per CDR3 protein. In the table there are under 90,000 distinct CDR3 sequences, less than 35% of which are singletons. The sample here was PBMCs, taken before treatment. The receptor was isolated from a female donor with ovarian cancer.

The CDR3 DNA follows: TGTGCCAGCAGTTTAGCGGGGGGTCCGGGCGATACGCAGTATTTT. Its translation: CASSLAGGPGDTQYF. The chain carries TRBV27 and TRBJ2-3; TRBD2 agrees at 8 bases. The germline gives CDR1 MNHEY, CDR2 SMNVEV (reference sequence). The CDR3 is 15 amino acids. With 2 bases clipped from V and 6 bases from J, the junction kept 7 bases outside the gene matches.